Listed here are 19 T cell receptor beta chains from one sample, sequenced in a study of cytomegalovirus exposure and HLA in healthy donors. PCR amplification relied on 60 Vbeta primers (plus 13 Jbeta primers). The method was immunoSEQ multiplex PCR; TCRdb's version includes in-frame clones alone and lacks a portion of them. This table has approximately 160,000 clones, about 70% appearing once. Specimen: PBMCs. The receptors stem from a woman between 18 and 29 years old in good health and CMV-seropositive.

This clone appeared once. The rearrangement uses TRBV27 and TRBJ1-2; tentative D call: TRBD1 (5 bases). The CDR3 is 14 amino acids. CDR1 is MNHEY, CDR2 SMNVEV, per germline (reference sequence). Between the trimmed V and J ends, which lost 5 bases and 1 base, there was a span of 11 bases. CDR3 loop: CASSPAGRNYGYTF. CDR3 nucleotides: TGTGCCAGCAGTCCCGCGGGGCGTAACTATGGCTACACCTTC.

This clone was counted a few times. The chain combines TRBV6-6 with TRBJ2-1, with 8 bases matching TRBD2. The CDR3 covers 15 residues. From germline, CDR1 is MNHNY and CDR2 SVGAGI (reference sequence). With V trimmed by 4 bases and J by 5 bases, 7 bases remained unmatched. This CDR3 reads CASSWSGSTHNEQFF. CDR3 in DNA: TGTGCCAGCAGTTGGAGCGGGAGTACCCACAATGAGCAGTTCTTC.

J is TRBJ1-1 and V is TRBV27, with unresolved D. The germline V gene has CDR1 MNHEY and CDR2 SMNVEV (reference sequence). The germline V and J ends were trimmed by 2 bases and 10 bases, with 20 bases remaining between them. The CDR3 is made up of 15 amino acids. CDR3 DNA: TGTGCCAGCAGTTTAAGGCGGAGTGGTTTCGCGGCAGCTTTCTTT. Protein sequence: CASSLRRSGFAAAFF.

The chain couples TRBV11-2 to TRBJ2-7, with 14 bases matching TRBD2. There are 17 residues in the CDR3. Trimming removed 8 bases from V and 1 base from J; junction bases left unmatched: 10. Per germline, CDR1 SGHAT and CDR2 FQNNGV. The CDR3 bases are TGTGCCAGCCGAAAAGGACTAGCGGGGGGACGGTCCTACGAGCAGTACTTC. Translation gives CASRKGLAGGRSYEQYF.

The chain combines TRBV15 with TRBJ2-1; D not certain. Trimming took 5 bases from V and 7 from J, leaving 9 bases between them. The CDR3 runs 12 residues. Germline-derived CDR1 and CDR2 are LNHNV and YYDKDF (reference sequence). CDR3 amino acids: CATSSDSNEQFF. CDR3 bases: TGTGCCACCAGCTCTGACTCAAATGAGCAGTTCTTC.

This chain links TRBV28 with TRBJ1-5; the D gene is possibly TRBD1 (5 bases). The germline CDR1 and CDR2 sequences are MDHEN and SYDVKM. Trimming shortened V by 10 bases and J by 6 bases, and 19 bases separated the two germline ends. This CDR3 region has 14 residues. The CDR3 coding sequence is TGTGCCACCCGCCTCAGGCAGGGAAGTCAGCCCCAGCATTTT. This codes for CATRLRQGSQPQHF.

This clone was detected once. This chain joins TRBV5-6 and TRBJ2-5; D may be TRBD2 (5 bases). The CDR3 runs 12 residues. Germline loops: CDR1 SGHDT, CDR2 YYEEEE. Trimming removed 4 bases from V and 7 bases from J, with 11 bases in between. The CDR3 loop reads CASSRPRGTQYF. The CDR3 DNA is TGTGCCAGCAGCAGACCCCGGGGGACCCAGTACTTC. Variable domain in full (rest from reference TRBV5-6 and TRBJ2-5): DAGVTQSPTHLIKTRGQQVTLRCSPKSGHDTVSWYQQALGQGPQFIFQYYEEEERQRGNFPDRFSGHQFPNYSSELNVNALLLGDSALYLCASSRPRGTQYFGPGTRLLVL.

The chain couples TRBV6-1 to TRBJ1-2, with TRBD1 identical over 8 bases. The CDR3 has 17 amino acids. Losses at the gene ends were 4 bases for V and 4 bases for J; bases not matched to a gene: 14. The V gene's germline CDR1 is MNHNS and CDR2 SASEGT. In DNA form, the CDR3 reads TGTGCCAGCAGTGGTACTCTAATGGACAGGGAGGGCTATGGCTACACCTTC. Protein: CASSGTLMDREGYGYTF.

This chain connects TRBV15 to TRBJ1-2; D gene ambiguous. This CDR3 has 13 residues. Germline V gene data show CDR1 as LNHNV and CDR2 as YYDKDF (reference sequence). Trimming pared 1 base from V and 4 bases from J, leaving 7 bases between. The CDR3 region is CATSRGGVYGYTF. The CDR3 bases are TGTGCCACCAGCAGAGGAGGCGTCTATGGCTACACCTTC.

This sequence joins TRBV30 and TRBJ2-5, with 9 bases aligning to TRBD2. The V gene end was trimmed by 1 base and the J gene end by 4 bases; junction bases not matched to a gene: 4. This CDR3 is built from 14 residues. Germline CDR1 is GTSNPN and CDR2 is SVGIG (reference sequence). CDR3 sequence: CAWSGAGGGETQYF. For the CDR3, the DNA is TGTGCCTGGAGTGGAGCGGGAGGAGGAGAGACCCAGTACTTC.

The chain's CDR3 is CASSYDTTGTQYF. The CDR3 coding sequence is TGTGCCAGCAGTTACGATACTACAGGGACCCAGTACTTC. V gene TRBV6-5 combines with J gene TRBJ2-5, with a weak D call TRBD1 (5 bases). The V end was cut by 2 bases, the J end by 7 bases, with 11 bases between. Per the germline V gene, CDR1 is MNHEY and CDR2 is SVGAGI. The CDR3 totals 13 residues.

The chain recombines TRBV29-1 with TRBJ2-3; D not certain. This CDR3 has 13 amino acids. Germline CDR1 is SQVTM and CDR2 is ANQGSEA. The V end lost 3 bases, the J end lost 3 bases, and 10 bases lay between the germline ends. CDR3 sequence reads: CSVDAWQTDTQYF. The CDR3 bases are TGCAGCGTTGATGCCTGGCAGACAGATACGCAGTATTTT.

V and J are TRBV18 and TRBJ2-5; D is uncertain. The V and J ends lost 3 bases and 3 bases respectively, with 11 bases between them. The CDR3 runs 14 residues. Germline CDR1 KGHSH, CDR2 LQKENI. CDR3: CASSPRMEKETQYF. The CDR3 DNA is TGTGCCAGCTCACCCCGAATGGAGAAAGAGACCCAGTACTTC. Using reference TRBV18 and TRBJ2-5 for the parts outside the CDR3, the full variable domain is NAGVMQNPRHLVRRRGQEARLRCSPMKGHSHVYWYRQLPEEGLKFMVYLQKENIIDESGMPKERFSAEFPKEGPSILRIQQVVRGDSAAYFCASSPRMEKETQYFGPGTRLLVL.

The J gene is TRBJ2-3, the V gene TRBV6-5, with a tentative D call TRBD1 (5 bases). The CDR3 sequence is 13 residues long. Trimming pared 7 bases from V and 2 bases from J, leaving 10 bases between. The germline V gene encodes CDR1 MNHEY and CDR2 SVGAGI. The CDR3 loop is CASKPGNTDTQYF. CDR3 bases: TGTGCCAGCAAACCAGGGAACACAGATACGCAGTATTTT.

This sequence joins TRBV7-9 and TRBJ2-5, with 14 bases fitting TRBD2. The DNA matches TRBJ2-7 better at its end, which makes the J call doubtful. This CDR3 comprises 15 residues. From germline, CDR1 is SEHNR and CDR2 FQNEAQ (reference sequence). The CDR3 sequence is CASSPRLAGGYEQYF. The DNA of the CDR3 is TGTGCCAGCAGCCCAAGACTAGCGGGAGGGTACGAGCAGTACTTC.

For this clone: The CDR3 carries no conserved terminal phenylalanine or tryptophan, so it likely arises from a read error. The chain recombines TRBV2 with TRBJ1-1, with TRBD1 matching over 7 bases. V shed 2 bases, J shed 5 bases, and the junction held 11 bases outside the gene matches. CDR3 length: 16 amino acids. Germline V lookup: CDR1 SNHLY, CDR2 FYNNEI. CDR3 in amino acids: CASSESVTGWRTEAFV. Here the CDR3 DNA reads TGTGCCAGCAGTGAATCTGTGACAGGGTGGCGGACTGAAGCTTTCGTT.

This clone was picked up one time. V usage is TRBV5-6 and J usage is TRBJ1-2; tentative D call: TRBD1 (6 bases). V lost 2 bases to trimming and J lost 3 bases, with 11 bases between them. Germline V gives CDR1 SGHDT, CDR2 YYEEEE. This CDR3 contains 14 residues. DNA of the CDR3: TGTGCCAGCAGCTTCCCCGGGACATACTATGGCTACACCTTC. This sequence encodes CASSFPGTYYGYTF.

The chain combines TRBV19 with TRBJ1-2; D not certain. The CDR3 is 12 amino acids. CDR1 is LNHDA and CDR2 is SQIVND in the germline V gene (reference sequence). Trimming took 3 bases from V and 5 from J, leaving 7 bases between them. The CDR3 sequence: CASSISLYGYTF. The CDR3 nucleotides are TGTGCCAGTAGTATCAGTTTATATGGCTACACCTTC.

This chain joins TRBV5-1 and TRBJ1-6; 10 bases fit TRBD1. The CDR3 length is 15 residues. CDR1 and CDR2 from the germline V gene are SGHRS and YFSETQ. V lost 4 bases and J lost 7; bases outside the gene matches: 5. CDR3 coding DNA: TGCGCCAGCAGCATGGGGACAGGGGACAATTCACCCCTCCACTTT. This translates into CASSMGTGDNSPLHF.